The source of this T cell receptor (beta chain) is a study of blood T cells in healthy people across ages (dated by TCRdb to about 2015). Notes on the research overall: Template switching captured roughly one uniquely barcoded TCR beta cDNA molecule per two T cells in model experiments. To track age-related changes in TCR beta repertoire diversity, the study relied on deep sequencing normalized with unique cDNA molecular identifiers. The donors were split into four age groups: young (average 16 years), middle-aged (about 40), aged (around 67) and long-lived (roughly 80). Donors of different ages were randomly distributed across sequencing lanes to avoid experimental bias. The study analyzed two additional independent replicas of 1 million unique cDNA reads from the same blood draw for two donors, one aged 18 to 30 and one aged 80 or older. The investigation overall reported the following: Since profiling was done on bulk unsorted PBMCs, naive and antigen-experienced compartments could not be conclusively compared. Compared with the aged group, the long-lived group had more naive CD4+ T cells, fewer expanded clones and increased TCR diversity, suggesting age selection. Estimates of total diversity from one million sequenced T cells were regarded as lower bounds and underestimates. The percentage of naive T cells measured by flow cytometry correlated strongly with observed TCR beta diversity. The CMV infection status of donors was not known, potentially confounding age-related changes in expanded clonotypes. As age increased, observed TCR beta diversity per million T cells dropped in a roughly linear way, and a significant reduction was already evident by age 40.

Points on this clonotype: Its cognate antigen has yet to be identified. No clone much larger than this one lies a single base away; base qualities are absent.

Reading from cysteine to phenylalanine, the CDR3 counts 14 amino acids. The kept DNA is CDR3 alone, 42 bases in frame from the first base. Reading the germline V gene gives CDR1 MNHEY and CDR2 SVGEGT. V and J are trimmed by 8 bases and 9 bases, and the gene matches miss 7 bases of the junction. The donors were roughly 38 Caucasian individuals from Russia, aged roughly 6 to 90 years, who were systemically healthy. Roughly 10 milliliters of peripheral blood were collected from each donor into EDTA-treated Vacutainer tubes. PBMCs were isolated by Ficoll-Paque density-gradient centrifugation, with at least 7 million obtained per sample. Total RNA, at least 5 micrograms per sample, was extracted from PBMCs with Trizol reagent. Naive CD45RAhigh/CD27high T cell percentages were measured by flow cytometry on a PBMC aliquot from every donor. Libraries were made using 5' RACE. The sequencer listed for this sample is Illumina HiSeq 2500. A second about 7 to 11 cycle PCR used a sample-barcoded 5' primer and a J-beta primer mix. A unique molecular identifier was introduced onto each TCR beta cDNA molecule by a template-switch 5' adaptor carrying 12 random nucleotides. Each sample yielded at least 2.5 million CDR3-containing paired-end reads. First-strand cDNA synthesis was performed from all RNA using the Mint cDNA synthesis kit, with priming by a TRBC-specific oligonucleotide. Following uracil-DNA glycosylase treatment, all cDNA underwent a first 18-cycle PCR with the universal primers M1SS and BC2_uni_R. For the original study's pipeline: Each sample was normalized by randomly selecting 1 million high-quality reads, each carrying a distinct molecular identifier. Reads sharing molecular identifiers were discarded rather than binned into consensus sequences. CDR3 identification, clonotype clustering and error correction used MiTCR with a Q25 quality threshold and the strictest error-elimination algorithm. A nonparametric unseen species model with Euler transformation was used to estimate a lower bound on total TCR beta diversity. TCRdb reprocessing: public reads trimmed at Q25 with fastp, clones called with MiXCR, in-frame beta chains kept. Each CDR3 protein appears once, grouped with its most common genes and DNA. The V and J calls were not made by the authors but by TCRdb's processing. The sample yields around 800,000 distinct CDR3 sequences; about 62% were counted once. Clones ranked in the top ten supply 28% of the sample.

The chain is assembled from TRBV6-2 or TRBV6-3 and TRBJ2-1; 13 junctional bases match TRBD2. The receptor was isolated from a man aged 25-40 years in good health. Source material: blood. The nucleotides are TGTGCCAGCTCAACTAGCGGGGGGGCGGGTGAGCAGTTCTTC. This sequence encodes CASSTSGGAGEQFF.